A selection of T cell receptor beta chains follows, all from one sample in a study of resident and recirculating memory T cells in vitiligo. TCRdb's table, derived via immunoSEQ multiplex PCR, lists solely in-frame clones and lacks some. The table records 40,000 to 50,000 clones, nearly 95% of them present only once. The sample taken for sequencing was blood. The origin of the receptors is a male donor with vitiligo. CDR3s include the opening cysteine and the closing phenylalanine or tryptophan. The D gene is left open where the match is weak. Clone size is given for some rows only: seen once, a few or many times, or a class if the clone is expanded.

TRBV7-9	NA	TRBJ2-1	TRBD2	TGTGCCAGCAGCGCCGGACTAGCGGGGGGCGATGAGCAGTTCTTC	CASSAGLAGGDEQFF
TRBV18	NA	TRBJ1-5	NA	TGTGCCAGCTCATTTTCCAGGCCCGGTGGCAATCAGCCCCAGCATTTT	CASSFSRPGGNQPQHF
TRBV2	NA	TRBJ1-2	NA	TGTGCCAGCATAATAGGGGTCCAGCTGGGCTACACCTTC	CASIIGVQLGYTF
TRBV7-2	NA	TRBJ1-5	NA	TGTGCCAGCAGCTTACAGGTTTATAGCAATCAGCCCCAGCATTTT	CASSLQVYSNQPQHF
TRBV18	NA	TRBJ2-7	TRBD1	TGTGCCAGCTCACCCTCAAAGGGGGCCGGTAGCGAGCAGTACTTC	CASSPSKGAGSEQYF
TRBV18	NA	TRBJ1-2	NA	TGTGCCAGCTCAACAACAGGGCCTAACTATGGCTACACCTTC	CASSTTGPNYGYTF
TRBV5-1	NA	TRBJ1-4	TRBD1	TGCGCCAGCAGCCCCCAGGGGGCGGGTAATGAAAAACTGTTTTTT	CASSPQGAGNEKLFF
TRBV9	NA	TRBJ2-7	NA	TGTGCCAGCAGCGTAGGGATTCTACGGGACGAGCAGTACTTC	CASSVGILRDEQYF
TRBV11-2	NA	TRBJ2-7	TRBD1	TGTGCCAGCAGCTCGACGGGACAGGTCGGGAGATACGAGCAGTACTTC	CASSSTGQVGRYEQYF
TRBV9	NA	TRBJ1-2	NA	TGTGCCAGCGGACAGTCCAACTATGGCTACACCTTC	CASGQSNYGYTF
TRBV7-8	NA	TRBJ1-3	NA	TGTGCCAGCAGCCCCGACAGCCACCCGGCTGGAAACACCATATATTTT	CASSPDSHPAGNTIYF
TRBV11-2	few	TRBJ2-1	TRBD2	TGTGCCAGCAGCCCCCCGGCGGGGGGGCCTAGGGAGCAGTTCTTC	CASSPPAGGPREQFF
TRBV2	NA	TRBJ1-5	NA	TGTGCCACCAAACGGGACACCAATCAGCCCCAGCATTTT	CATKRDTNQPQHF
TRBV19	once	TRBJ1-1	NA	TGTGCCAGTAGTATAGATTGGGCCAACACTGAAGCTTTCTTT	CASSIDWANTEAFF
TRBV7-2	NA	TRBJ2-3	TRBD2	TGTGCCAGCAGCAAGAGGGAGGGTACGCAGTATTTT	CASSKREGTQYF
TRBV5-4	NA	TRBJ1-2	TRBD1	TGTGCCAGCAGCTTTGACAGGGGGGTCTATGGCTACACCTTC	CASSFDRGVYGYTF
TRBV6-1	NA	TRBJ2-2	NA	TGTGCCAGCAGGCCCCAGGGGGGGGAGCTGTTTTTT	CASRPQGGELFF
TRBV9	NA	TRBJ1-1	NA	TGTGCCAGCCGGGGGTCGGAAAGAGGCCCTACAACTGAAGCTTTCTTT	CASRGSERGPTTEAFF
TRBV5-6	NA	TRBJ2-2	TRBD1	TGTGCCAGCAGACCCGACAGGGGGTTGCACACCGGGGAGCTGTTTTTT	CASRPDRGLHTGELFF
TRBV23-1	NA	TRBJ1-6	TRBD1	TGCGCCAGACCGTTAGGGGGCTGTGTCTGGGATTCACCCCTCCACTTT	CARPLGGCVWDSPLHF
TRBV5-4	NA	TRBJ1-1	TRBD1	TGTGCCAGCAGCTCCTTAACAGGGGGATCTGAAGCTTTCTTT	CASSSLTGGSEAFF